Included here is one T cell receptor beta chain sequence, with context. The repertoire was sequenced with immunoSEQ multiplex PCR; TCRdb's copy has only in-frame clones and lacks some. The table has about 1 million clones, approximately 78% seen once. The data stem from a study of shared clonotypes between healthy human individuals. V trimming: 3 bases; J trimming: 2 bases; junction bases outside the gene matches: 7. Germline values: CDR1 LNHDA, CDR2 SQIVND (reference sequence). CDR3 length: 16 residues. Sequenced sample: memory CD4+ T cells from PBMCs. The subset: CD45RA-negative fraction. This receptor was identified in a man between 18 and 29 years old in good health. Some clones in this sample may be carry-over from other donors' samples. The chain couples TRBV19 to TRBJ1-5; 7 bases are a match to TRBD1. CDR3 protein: CASSMERGGGNQPQHF. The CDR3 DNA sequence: TGTGCCAGTAGTATGGAAAGAGGGGGCGGCAATCAGCCCCAGCATTTT.